These 19 T cell receptor beta chains came from one sample sequenced in a study of regulatory T cells in long-lasting Graves disease. Combining iRepertoire HTBI primers with Arm-PCR of CDR3 regions, the authors built TCR beta libraries. TCRdb itself ran the multiplex PCR reads through MiXCR, one entry per CDR3 protein. The sample yields approximately 300,000 distinct CDR3 sequences, 18% seen once. Specified time point: newly diagnosed GD, antithyroid drugs for less than 3 months. PBMC-extracted RNA yielded the TCR library. The sample was peripheral blood mononuclear cells (PBMCs), taken at new diagnosis, from a patient treated with antithyroid drugs. Receptor source: a female donor with Graves disease.

This clonotype has ten or more counts. The genes are TRBV30 and TRBJ2-7; D is perhaps TRBD1 (6 bases). The CDR3 spans 12 residues. Trimming left V 4 bases short and J 6 bases short, with 13 bases between. Germline-derived CDR1 and CDR2 are GTSNPN and SVGIG (reference sequence). The CDR3 DNA is TGTGCCTGGAACACAGGGACGGTCGAGCAGTACTTC. As protein: CAWNTGTVEQYF.

The chain employs TRBV20-1 and TRBJ2-2; possibly TRBD2 for D (5 bases). The CDR3 sequence is 15 residues long. The ends were cut back, 6 bases at V and 2 bases at J, with 16 bases in the middle. Germline V lookup: CDR1 DFQATT, CDR2 SNEGSKA (reference sequence). The chain's CDR3 is CSAKEVLANTGELFF. The CDR3 bases are TGCAGTGCCAAGGAGGTTCTAGCTAACACCGGGGAGCTGTTTTTT.

The rearrangement links TRBV28 to TRBJ1-2, with D perhaps TRBD1 (6 bases). The germline CDR1 and CDR2 sequences are MDHEN and SYDVKM. This CDR3 has 14 residues. The germline V and J ends were trimmed by 5 bases and 4 bases, with 14 bases remaining between them. CDR3 coding DNA: TGTGCCAGCAGTCCCTGGCAGGGGACCTATGGCTACACCTTC. Its protein product is CASSPWQGTYGYTF.

This chain connects TRBV12-3 or TRBV12-4 to TRBJ2-1, with TRBD2 identical over 11 bases. Trimming at V came to 7 bases and at J to 2 bases, leaving 7 bases not matched to a gene. This CDR3 is 16 amino acids long. The CDR3 sequence is CASTTRLAGPYNEQFF. DNA of the CDR3: TGTGCCAGCACCACGAGACTAGCGGGACCCTACAATGAGCAGTTCTTC.

The genes are TRBV6-2 or TRBV6-3 and TRBJ2-7; D is perhaps TRBD2 (5 bases). Trimming took off 6 bases at V and 1 base at J, with 10 bases between the two ends. Germline V gives CDR1 MNHEY, CDR2 SVGEGT. The CDR3 spans 13 residues. The CDR3 loop reads CASSITRSYEQYF. The CDR3 DNA sequence: TGTGCCAGCAGCATAACTAGGTCCTACGAGCAGTACTTC.

This clonotype was counted ten times or more. The CDR3 sequence: CSATPTSGRTDTQYF. DNA for the CDR3: TGCAGTGCTACCCCGACTAGCGGGAGAACAGATACGCAGTATTTT. The chain couples TRBV20-1 to TRBJ2-3; 12 bases are shared with TRBD2. Germline assignment: CDR1 DFQATT and CDR2 SNEGSKA (reference sequence). V lost 4 bases, J lost 3 bases, and 5 bases stayed unmatched. The CDR3 has 15 residues.

This chain uses TRBV7-9 with TRBJ1-2; D unresolved. Trimming removed 1 base from V and 4 bases from J, with 10 bases in between. Germline-derived CDR1 and CDR2 are SEHNR and FQNEAQ (reference sequence). The CDR3 contains 14 residues. CDR3 region: CASSLGTALYGYTF. CDR3 DNA sequence: TGTGCCAGCAGCTTAGGTACAGCGCTCTATGGCTACACCTTC.

This clonotype was observed at least ten times. The chain uses TRBV24-1 and TRBJ1-1; 9 positions agree with TRBD1. The CDR3 sequence is 13 residues long. V lost 9 bases to trimming and J lost 4 bases; unmatched junction nucleotides: 5. CDR1 and CDR2 (germline): KGHDR, SFDVKD. The CDR3 sequence is CATGDRGTTEAFF. The DNA of the CDR3 is TGTGCCACCGGAGACAGGGGGACCACTGAAGCTTTCTTT.

The V and J genes are TRBV11-2 and TRBJ2-3, with 10 bases lining up with TRBD2. J was trimmed by 4 bases and V by 6 bases; bases with no gene match: 7. CDR3 size: 15 residues. The germline gives CDR1 SGHAT, CDR2 FQNNGV. The CDR3 bases are TGTGCCAGCAGTTACTATAGCGGGGGGTCAGATACGCAGTATTTT. The encoded protein is CASSYYSGGSDTQYF.

A word on this clonotype: Just one base apart from a much larger clone, this may be a read error. The chain carries TRBV3-1 and TRBJ2-1; 7 nucleotides agree with TRBD2. Germline V gene lookup returns CDR1 LGHDT and CDR2 YNNKEL (reference sequence). The CDR3 sequence is 16 residues long. In DNA, the CDR3 is TGTGCCAGCAGCCCTCCCCCGGGAGGACCCTACAATGAGCAGTCCTTC. It codes for CASSPPPGGPYNEQSF.

With respect to this clonotype: It is likely a read error: a sequence one base away is far more abundant. CDR3 amino acids: CASSSQRKGTYEQYF. The CDR3 DNA follows: TGTGCCAGCAGCTCCCAGAGGAAAGGGACCTACGAGCAGTACTTC. The rearrangement uses TRBV7-2 and TRBJ2-7; D remains unclear. Deletions cut 4 bases from V and 2 bases from J, with 15 bases between. This CDR3 is 15 amino acids long. Germline V gene sequence: CDR1 SGHTA, CDR2 FQGNSA. The full variable domain, with the rest looked up from reference TRBV7-2 and TRBJ2-7, is GAGVSQSPSNKVTEKGKDVELRCDPISGHTALYWYRQSLGQGLEFLIYFQGNSAPDKSGLPSDRFSAERTGGSVSTLTIQRTQQEDSAVYLCASSSQRKGTYEQYFGPGTRLTVT.

CDR3 amino acids: CASSPQGRDSPLHF. The CDR3 nucleotides are TGTGCCAGCAGCCCACAGGGGAGGGATTCACCCCTCCACTTT. The rearrangement uses TRBV3-1 and TRBJ1-6, with TRBD1 matching 7 bases. The junction had 5 bases not matched to a gene; V was cut back by 4 bases and J by 8 bases. The CDR3 runs 14 residues. The germline V gene has CDR1 LGHDT and CDR2 YNNKEL (reference sequence). Looking up the rest from reference TRBV3-1 and TRBJ1-6 gives the full variable domain: DTAVSQTPKYLVTQMGNDKSIKCEQNLGHDTMYWYKQDSKKFLKIMFSYNNKELIINETVPNRFSPKSPDKAHLNLHINSLELGDSAVYFCASSPQGRDSPLHFGNGTRLTVT.

This clonotype was counted ten times or more. The chain joins TRBV15 to TRBJ2-3; 9 positions match TRBD2. The CDR3 spans 16 residues. Germline-derived CDR1 and CDR2 are LNHNV and YYDKDF (reference sequence). J lost 5 bases, V lost 2 bases, and 8 bases had no gene match. The chain's CDR3 is CATSRFSGSRGDTQYF. CDR3 coding DNA: TGTGCCACCAGCAGATTTAGCGGGAGCAGGGGAGATACGCAGTATTTT. Full variable domain (outside the CDR3, taken from reference TRBV15 and TRBJ2-3): DAMVIQNPRYQVTQFGKPVTLSCSQTLNHNVMYWYQQKSSQAPKLLFHYYDKDFNNEADTPDNFQSRRPNTSFCFLDIRSPGLGDTAMYLCATSRFSGSRGDTQYFGPGTRLTVL.

In this sample, this clonotype turned up many times. The gene calls are TRBV7-2 and TRBJ2-5; 7 nucleotides agree with TRBD2. With V trimmed by 3 bases and J by 5 bases, 9 bases remained unmatched. The CDR3 is 15 residues long. CDR1 SGHTA and CDR2 FQGNSA come from the germline V gene. Here the CDR3 reads CASSFQGSGGETQYF. CDR3 DNA: TGTGCCAGCAGCTTTCAGGGCTCCGGGGGGGAGACCCAGTACTTC. Drawing the rest from reference TRBV7-2 and TRBJ2-5, the complete variable domain is GAGVSQSPSNKVTEKGKDVELRCDPISGHTALYWYRQSLGQGLEFLIYFQGNSAPDKSGLPSDRFSAERTGGSVSTLTIQRTQQEDSAVYLCASSFQGSGGETQYFGPGTRLLVL.

This clonotype has ten or more counts. The CDR3 DNA reads as TGTGCCAGCAGTTTAGGGGTTGGGGACTATTTATTCTTC. Its protein product is CASSLGVGDYLFF. This rearrangement joins TRBV28 to TRBJ2-1; 7 nucleotides line up with TRBD2. J gave up 16 bases and V 2 bases, and 11 bases lay outside the gene matches. Germline CDR1 reads MDHEN; CDR2 reads SYDVKM. The CDR3 covers 13 residues.

This clonotype has at least ten counts. The J gene is TRBJ1-3, the V gene TRBV19; D uncertain. The CDR3 spans 13 residues. V was trimmed by 5 bases and J by 0 bases, leaving 5 bases between them. Germline-derived CDR1 and CDR2 are LNHDA and SQIVND (reference sequence). The CDR3 protein is CASSPTSGNTIYF. CDR3 sequence (DNA): TGTGCCAGTAGTCCGACCTCTGGAAACACCATATATTTT.

In its sample, this clonotype was seen many times. The CDR3 protein is CAISEQGPNYGYTF. The CDR3, as DNA: TGTGCCATCAGTGAACAGGGTCCCAACTATGGCTACACCTTC. V gene TRBV10-3 combines with J gene TRBJ1-2; D is perhaps TRBD1 (6 bases). Germline-derived CDR1 and CDR2 are ENHRY and SYGVKD. The ends were cut back, 3 bases at V and 2 bases at J, with 10 bases in the middle. The CDR3 covers 14 residues.

The rearrangement joins TRBV28 to TRBJ2-1; possible D gene TRBD1, 6 bases. The CDR3 sequence is 13 residues long. Germline V gene lookup returns CDR1 MDHEN and CDR2 SYDVKM. V was shortened by 6 bases and J by 10 bases, with 16 bases between the two germline ends. The CDR3 region is CASRRSLGTEQFF. CDR3 nucleotide sequence: TGTGCCAGCAGGCGGAGCCTCGGGACAGAGCAGTTCTTC.

The genes are TRBV19 and TRBJ2-1, with a possible D match to TRBD2 (5 bases). V gave up 5 bases and J gave up 15 bases, with 8 bases separating them. The CDR3 totals 9 residues. Germline CDR1 LNHDA, CDR2 SQIVND (reference sequence). CDR3 bases: TGTGCCAGTAGTCCAGCGGCGTTCTTC. Encoded protein: CASSPAAFF.